The 15 T cell receptor beta chains below come from one sample, sequenced in a study of beta chain features in type 1 diabetes. Study-wide points: All four CD4+ subsets from Type 1 diabetes patients carried moderately but significantly shorter TCRB CDR3s.

These receptors lack a known antigen. cDNA synthesis used the whole RNA isolate, giving expressed TCRB sequences. The method was immunoSEQ multiplex PCR; TCRdb's version includes in-frame clones alone and lacks a portion of them. The sample shows 630,000 or so clones, around an eighth of them seen only once. Specimen: naive CD4+ T cells from blood. Source of these receptors: a man aged 18 to 29 with type 1 diabetes.

J is TRBJ1-2 and V is TRBV18, with TRBD1 as a possible D gene (5 bases). CDR3 length: 14 residues. CDR1 is KGHSH, CDR2 LQKENI, per germline. Trimming took 4 bases from V and 2 from J, leaving 11 bases between them. CDR3 bases: TGTGCCAGCTCACTTCAGGGAGCAAACTATGGCTACACCTTC. Translation: CASSLQGANYGYTF.

The chain is built from TRBV9 and TRBJ2-7; D is perhaps TRBD1 (6 bases). This CDR3 is built from 14 residues. Germline CDR1 SGDLS, CDR2 YYNGEE. The V and J ends lost 0 bases and 5 bases respectively, with 12 bases between them. Written as DNA, the CDR3 is TGTGCCAGCAGCGTAGAACAGGGTAATCACGAGCAGTACTTC. The encoded protein is CASSVEQGNHEQYF.

V gene TRBV5-4 combines with J gene TRBJ1-1; 8 bases map to TRBD1. V was pared by 4 bases and J by 0 bases, with 2 bases of the junction left unmatched. The CDR3 totals 14 residues. Germline CDR1 and CDR2: SGHNT and YYREEE (reference sequence). The CDR3 coding sequence is TGTGCCAGCAGCGTCAGGGGGCTGAACACTGAAGCTTTCTTT. It codes for CASSVRGLNTEAFF. The complete variable domain, with remaining parts taken from reference TRBV5-4 and TRBJ1-1, reads ETGVTQSPTHLIKTRGQQVTLRCSSQSGHNTVSWYQQALGQGPQFIFQYYREEENGRGNFPPRFSGLQFPNYSSELNVNALELDDSALYLCASSVRGLNTEAFFGQGTRLTVV.

V is TRBV5-6 and J is TRBJ2-1; no clear D gene. The CDR3 totals 15 residues. The V gene's germline CDR1 is SGHDT and CDR2 YYEEEE. V lost 1 base to trimming and J lost 4 bases, with 12 bases between them. The CDR3 sequence is CASSLLGGMYNEQFF. CDR3 sequence (DNA): TGTGCCAGCAGCTTGCTGGGTGGGATGTACAATGAGCAGTTCTTC. The full variable domain, with the rest looked up from reference TRBV5-6 and TRBJ2-1, is DAGVTQSPTHLIKTRGQQVTLRCSPKSGHDTVSWYQQALGQGPQFIFQYYEEEERQRGNFPDRFSGHQFPNYSSELNVNALLLGDSALYLCASSLLGGMYNEQFFGPGTRLTVL.

The chain combines TRBV30 with TRBJ1-1; 8 positions agree with TRBD1. With V trimmed by 5 bases and J by 10 bases, 18 bases remained unmatched. The CDR3 runs 15 residues. From germline, CDR1 is GTSNPN and CDR2 SVGIG (reference sequence). CDR3 nucleotide sequence: TGTGCCTGGCTTTACCGGGACAGGACCCTCCCGGGAGCTTTCTTT. Translation: CAWLYRDRTLPGAFF.

The chain is built from TRBV7-2 and TRBJ2-7, with a possible D match to TRBD2 (5 bases). V dropped 5 bases and J dropped 3 bases, with 11 bases sitting between them. Germline CDR1 is SGHTA and CDR2 is FQGNSA. The CDR3 totals 13 residues. For the CDR3, the DNA is TGTGCCAGCAGCCCCACTAGTGGCTACGAGCAGTACTTC. This translates into CASSPTSGYEQYF.

In this sample, this clone turned up a few times. Here the CDR3 DNA reads TGTGCCAGCAAGGGGACCTACAACTATGGCTACACCTTC. This codes for CASKGTYNYGYTF. The chain has TRBV2 and TRBJ1-2, with D possibly TRBD1 on 5 matching bases. The CDR3 is 13 amino acids. Trimming took 7 bases from V and 2 from J, leaving 11 bases between them. Germline V gene sequence: CDR1 SNHLY, CDR2 FYNNEI.

This rearrangement joins TRBV25-1 to TRBJ1-6, with no clear D. V was trimmed by 4 bases and J by 7 bases, leaving 11 bases between them. The CDR3 is 14 amino acids. Germline CDR1 and CDR2: MGHDK and SYGVNS. CDR3 DNA sequence: TGTGCCAGCAGTGTTCAGGCACAGAATTCACCCCTCCACTTT. Its translation: CASSVQAQNSPLHF.

A remark on this clone: This CDR3 is also generated by other DNA sequences in the sample. This chain connects TRBV2 to TRBJ2-5, with unresolved D. The CDR3 consists of 13 residues. With 2 bases removed from V and 3 bases from J, the gap between germline ends came to 7 bases. CDR1 and CDR2 (germline): SNHLY, FYNNEI. The CDR3 DNA reads TGTGCCAGCAGTGAACTGGCGGAAGAGACCCAGTACTTC. Protein product: CASSELAEETQYF.

This clone occurred a few times. V is TRBV4-1 and J is TRBJ2-1; 10 bases align to TRBD1. The CDR3 has 17 amino acids. From germline, CDR1 is MGHRA and CDR2 YSYEKL. Unmatched junction bases numbered 10, after V lost 0 bases and J lost 8 bases. CDR3 protein: CASSQDPSGQGRDEQFF. CDR3 DNA: TGCGCCAGCAGCCAAGATCCTTCGGGACAGGGGCGCGATGAGCAGTTCTTC.

In this sample, this clone turned up a few times. V and J are TRBV10-1 and TRBJ2-3; D perhaps matches TRBD1 (5 bases). This CDR3 contains 16 residues. Germline assignment: CDR1 WNHNN and CDR2 SYGVQD (reference sequence). V was trimmed by 10 bases and J by 0 bases, leaving 20 bases between them. The CDR3 nucleotides read TGCGCCACCTCTACGCAGGGCAGAATAAGCACAGATACGCAGTATTTT. Translating it yields CATSTQGRISTDTQYF.

This clone occurred a few times. This sample also contains other DNA sequences that code for the same CDR3. The J gene is TRBJ2-3, the V gene TRBV28; D gene uncertain. This CDR3 is 12 amino acids long. Trimming removed 1 base at V and 3 bases at J, with 2 bases between. Germline V gene sequence: CDR1 MDHEN, CDR2 SYDVKM. The CDR3 sequence is CASSLSTDTQYF. In DNA form, the CDR3 reads TGTGCCAGCAGTTTATCGACAGATACGCAGTATTTT.

This clone showed up just once. The V and J genes are TRBV9 and TRBJ1-3, with TRBD1 identical over 9 bases. The CDR3 totals 16 residues. Unmatched junction bases numbered 11, after V lost 2 bases and J lost 8 bases. The germline V gene has CDR1 SGDLS and CDR2 YYNGEE. The CDR3 nucleotides are TGTGCCAGCAGCGTCGGCCTACAGGGGGCTGGGGACACCATATATTTT. It codes for CASSVGLQGAGDTIYF.

The rearrangement links TRBV28 to TRBJ2-7; D possibly corresponds to TRBD1 (5 bases). Deletions cut 6 bases from V and 6 bases from J, with 21 bases between. Germline loops: CDR1 MDHEN, CDR2 SYDVKM. The CDR3 length is 15 residues. The CDR3 reads CASRHIGQGMSEQYF. The CDR3 DNA follows: TGTGCCAGCAGGCATATAGGGCAGGGAATGTCCGAGCAGTACTTC. The variable domain in full, completed from reference TRBV28 and TRBJ2-7, reads DVKVTQSSRYLVKRTGEKVFLECVQDMDHENMFWYRQDPGLGLRLIYFSYDVKMKEKGDIPEGYSVSREKKERFSLILESASTNQTSMYLCASRHIGQGMSEQYFGPGTRLTVT.

This clone was detected only a few times. This chain connects TRBV2 to TRBJ2-7; a weak D match, TRBD2 (6 bases). Deletions cut 6 bases from V and 2 bases from J, with 8 bases between. The germline V gene encodes CDR1 SNHLY and CDR2 FYNNEI. The CDR3 runs to 12 residues. The CDR3 DNA sequence: TGTGCCAGCAGGGAGGGAACCTACGAGCAGTACTTC. It specifies CASREGTYEQYF.